The sequence of this TCR beta chain was determined in a study of a mutant IDH1 vaccine in newly diagnosed glioma. Overall study context: Vaccinations, eight in total, occurred in weeks 1, 3, 5, 7, 11, 15, 19, 23.

This clone has a single count. Antigen: not known. The time point here: week 23, last vaccination. Every vaccination contained 300 ug of the mutant IDH1 20-mer peptide and was paired with topical imiquimod. This CDR3 region has 15 residues. Per germline, CDR1 MNHNS and CDR2 SASEGT. Trimming at V came to 1 base and at J to 9 bases, leaving 6 bases not matched to a gene. Here immunoSEQ multiplex PCR was the method, and the copy in TCRdb shows in-frame clones only, minus some. The table includes 25,000 to 30,000 clones, roughly 80% detected once. The genes are TRBV6-1 and TRBJ1-6; 7 nucleotides line up with TRBD1. The sequenced sample was PBMCs, obtained from a glioma patient whose treatment included an IDH1 peptide vaccine. The TCR originated in a woman in her 30s with glioma. For the CDR3, the DNA is TGTGCCAGCAGTGAAGTTTCACAGGGGAGTTCACCCCTCCACTTT. This encodes CASSEVSQGSSPLHF.